This section outlines one T cell receptor beta chain sequence together with its context. Its specificity is not known. TCRdb's copy holds only in-frame clones and misses some; the assay was immunoSEQ multiplex PCR. This table holds hundreds of thousands of clones, more than 70% found once. V was cut by 3 bases and J by 7 bases, with 10 bases left in between. CDR1 is LGHNT and CDR2 is FRNRAP in the germline V gene. The CDR3 loop spans 14 amino acids. The treatment: over 15 received Ad26.COV2.S at low or high dose, single or two shots; 5 received placebo; per-sample allocation not given. Sampling occurred on day 63 after the first vaccine or placebo injection. This entry belongs to a study of Ad26.COV2.S vaccination and SARS-CoV-2 variants. About the study: The COV1001 Ad26.COV2.S trial arm included the donor. Once, or twice with 56 days between doses, Ad26.COV2.S was given intramuscularly.

General study findings and limits: The breadth of spike-specific CD8+ and CD4+ T cell responses after vaccination was reportedly substantial. Analyses that measured TCR breadth and depth may have underestimated total T cell responses.

The rearrangement uses TRBV12-5 and TRBJ1-6; D possibly corresponds to TRBD1 (5 bases). The sample consisted of peripheral blood, taken in a trial of Ad26.COV2.S vaccine versus placebo. This clonotype was sampled from a person aged 18-60 years who received the Ad26.COV2.S COVID-19 vaccine or a placebo. CDR3 in DNA: TGTGCTAGTGGTTTTGTCGGGGCAAATTCACCCCTCCACTTT. Translating gives CASGFVGANSPLHF.